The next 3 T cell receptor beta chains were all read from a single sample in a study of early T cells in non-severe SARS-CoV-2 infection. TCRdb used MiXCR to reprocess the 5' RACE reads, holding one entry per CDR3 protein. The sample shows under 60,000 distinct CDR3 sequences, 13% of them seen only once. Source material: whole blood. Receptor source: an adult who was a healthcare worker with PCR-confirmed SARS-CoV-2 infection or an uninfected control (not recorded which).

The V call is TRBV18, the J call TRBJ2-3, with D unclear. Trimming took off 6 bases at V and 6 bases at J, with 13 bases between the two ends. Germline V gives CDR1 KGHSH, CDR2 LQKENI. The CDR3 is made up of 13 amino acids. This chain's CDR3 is CASSSSPPDTQYF. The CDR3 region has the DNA TGTGCCAGCTCCTCCTCCCCCCCGGATACGCAGTATTTT.

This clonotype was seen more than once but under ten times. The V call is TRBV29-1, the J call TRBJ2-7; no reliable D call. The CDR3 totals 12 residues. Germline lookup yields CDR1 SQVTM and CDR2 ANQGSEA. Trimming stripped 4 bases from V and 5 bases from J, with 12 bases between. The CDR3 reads CSVAKDMHEQYF. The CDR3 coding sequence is TGCAGCGTTGCAAAAGACATGCACGAGCAGTACTTC.

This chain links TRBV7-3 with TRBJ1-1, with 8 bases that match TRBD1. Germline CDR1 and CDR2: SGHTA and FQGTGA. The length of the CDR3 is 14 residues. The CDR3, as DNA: TGTGCTCAGGGGGCGAGTTGTATAGTCACTGAAGCTTTCTTT. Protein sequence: CAQGASCIVTEAFF.